Listed here is a single T cell receptor (beta chain). This sample was taken from a study of blood T cell repertoires in COVID-19. Whole-study context: PBMCs, B-cell-depleted T cells, or T cells were the source of the cDNA or gDNA that made up the material.

The ends lost 1 base at V and 5 bases at J; junction bases unmatched: 10. Germline V lookup: CDR1 LGHNA, CDR2 YSLEER. CDR3 size: 17 residues. Cohort allocation depended upon clinical history that participants reported. Clones were read by immunoSEQ multiplex PCR, and TCRdb kept only the in-frame ones, dropping some. The profile shows 300,000 or so clones, approximately 83% of them singletons. The receptor was isolated from a woman in her thirties or forties with acute COVID-19. This chain uses TRBV4-3 with TRBJ1-2; 10 bases fit TRBD1. The sample consisted of PBMCs or T cells enriched from blood (not recorded which). This chain's CDR3 is CASSQVLWGQGSYGYTF. The CDR3 bases are TGCGCCAGCAGCCAAGTGCTTTGGGGACAGGGGTCGTATGGCTACACCTTC.